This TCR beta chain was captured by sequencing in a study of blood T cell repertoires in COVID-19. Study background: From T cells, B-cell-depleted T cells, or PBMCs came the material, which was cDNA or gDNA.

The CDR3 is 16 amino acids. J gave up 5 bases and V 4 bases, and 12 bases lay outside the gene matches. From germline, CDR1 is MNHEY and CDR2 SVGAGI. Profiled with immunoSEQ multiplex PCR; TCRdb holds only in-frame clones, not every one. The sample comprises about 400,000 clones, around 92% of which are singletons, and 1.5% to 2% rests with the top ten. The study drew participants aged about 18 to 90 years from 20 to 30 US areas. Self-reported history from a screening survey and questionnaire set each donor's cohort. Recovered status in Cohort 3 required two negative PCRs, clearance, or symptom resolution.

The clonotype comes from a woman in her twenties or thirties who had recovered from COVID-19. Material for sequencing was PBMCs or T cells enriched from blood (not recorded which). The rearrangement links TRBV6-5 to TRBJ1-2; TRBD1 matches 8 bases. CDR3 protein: CASSSGRTGRDYGYTF. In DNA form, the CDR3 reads TGTGCCAGCAGTTCCGGGAGGACAGGGAGGGATTATGGCTACACCTTC.